This passage covers 2 T cell receptor beta chains from one sample sequenced in a study of T cell repertoires in cytomegalovirus infection. TCRdb called the reads again in MiXCR, with one record for every CDR3 protein. This table holds about 500,000 distinct CDR3 sequences, more than 30% found once. For these receptors, no antigen is known. The specimen was cultured PBMCs, collected from culture after CMV antigen stimulation. These receptors were collected from a human donor in good health (CMV status not recorded). Some clones in this sample may be carry-over from other donors' samples.

This clonotype came up a few times. This chain connects TRBV19 to TRBJ2-2, with TRBD2 matching 10 bases. The CDR3 has 16 residues. Trimming at V came to 3 bases and at J to 1 base, leaving 2 bases not matched to a gene. Germline V gene sequence: CDR1 LNHDA, CDR2 SQIVND (reference sequence). The CDR3 here is CASSIRTSGNTGELFF. The DNA for the CDR3 is TGTGCCAGTAGTATTCGGACTAGCGGGAACACCGGGGAGCTGTTTTTT.

CDR3 bases: TGTGCCAGCAGCCCCCTCGGGGCCACTGAAGCTTTCTTT. Translation gives CASSPLGATEAFF. The chain combines TRBV11-2 with TRBJ1-1; a possible D gene is TRBD1 (5 bases). CDR3 length equals 13 residues. The V gene's germline CDR1 is SGHAT and CDR2 FQNNGV. The V and J ends lost 5 bases and 4 bases respectively, with 11 bases between them.